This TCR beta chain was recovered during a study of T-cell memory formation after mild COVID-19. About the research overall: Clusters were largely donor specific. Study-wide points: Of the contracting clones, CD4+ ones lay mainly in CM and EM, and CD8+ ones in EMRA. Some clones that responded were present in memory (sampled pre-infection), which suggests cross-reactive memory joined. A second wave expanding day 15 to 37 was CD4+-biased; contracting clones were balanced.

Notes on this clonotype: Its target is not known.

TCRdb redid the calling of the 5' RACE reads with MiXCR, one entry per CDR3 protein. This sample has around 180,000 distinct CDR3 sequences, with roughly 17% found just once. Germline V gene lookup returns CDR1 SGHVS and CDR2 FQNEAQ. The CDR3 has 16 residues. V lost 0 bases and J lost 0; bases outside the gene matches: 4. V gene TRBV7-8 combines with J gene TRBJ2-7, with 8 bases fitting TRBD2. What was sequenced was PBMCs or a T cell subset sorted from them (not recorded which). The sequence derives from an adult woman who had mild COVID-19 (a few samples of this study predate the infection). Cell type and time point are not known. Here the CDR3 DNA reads TGTGCCAGCAGCTTAGCGAGCGGGGGAAGCTCCTACGAGCAGTACTTC. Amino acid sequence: CASSLASGGSSYEQYF.